The next 2 T cell receptor beta chains were all read from a single sample in a study of vaccination effects on CD4 cells after COVID-19. Before sequencing, viral peptide pools were used by the ViraFEST assay to expand antigen-specific CD4+ T cells. When roughly eleven days of culture had elapsed, CD4+ T cells were isolated. Two-dose BNT162b2 or mRNA-1273 vaccination was given to participants. Sequenced by immunoSEQ multiplex PCR; TCRdb stores in-frame clones only, minus some. The sample carries 30,000 or so clones, around 70% recorded once. Their target antigens are unknown. Source: CD4+ T cells from PBMCs cultured with HCoV-NL63 spike peptides, taken after COVID-19 vaccination. The source is a human donor who received a COVID-19 vaccine.

V usage is TRBV5-8 and J usage is TRBJ2-1; 8 bases fit TRBD1. The length of the CDR3 is 17 residues. CDR1 SGHTS and CDR2 YDEGEE come from the germline V gene. The trim removed 6 bases at V and 8 bases at J, leaving 19 bases unmatched. The CDR3 DNA sequence: TGTGCCAGCATTGGACAGGGTCTTTCTCGGGGCTTCCATGAGCAGTTCTTC. Protein sequence: CASIGQGLSRGFHEQFF.

This rearrangement joins TRBV19 to TRBJ2-7, with 7 positions matching TRBD1. V lost 6 bases, J lost 0 bases, and 5 bases stayed unmatched. Germline V lookup: CDR1 LNHDA, CDR2 SQIVND (reference sequence). This CDR3 is 14 amino acids long. The CDR3 sequence is CASSRDSYSYEQYF. CDR3 coding DNA: TGTGCCAGTAGCCGGGACAGCTACTCCTACGAGCAGTACTTC.